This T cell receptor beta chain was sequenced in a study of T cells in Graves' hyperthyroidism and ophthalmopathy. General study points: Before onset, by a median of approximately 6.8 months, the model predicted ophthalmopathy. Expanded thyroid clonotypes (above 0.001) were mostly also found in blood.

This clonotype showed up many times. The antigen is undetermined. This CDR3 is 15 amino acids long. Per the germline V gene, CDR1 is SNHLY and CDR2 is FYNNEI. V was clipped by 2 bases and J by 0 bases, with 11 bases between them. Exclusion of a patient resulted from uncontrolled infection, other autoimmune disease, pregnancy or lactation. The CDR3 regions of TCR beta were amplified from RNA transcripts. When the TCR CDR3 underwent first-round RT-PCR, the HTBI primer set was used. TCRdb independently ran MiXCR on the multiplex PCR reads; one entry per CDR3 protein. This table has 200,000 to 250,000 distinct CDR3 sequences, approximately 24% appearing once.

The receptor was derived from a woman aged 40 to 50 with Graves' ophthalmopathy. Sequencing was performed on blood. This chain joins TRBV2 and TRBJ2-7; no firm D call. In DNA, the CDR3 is TGTGCCAGCAGTGAACGGCTGCTTAGCTCCTACGAGCAGTACTTC. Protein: CASSERLLSSYEQYF.